Presented here are 14 T cell receptor beta chains from one specimen sequenced in a study of blood T cell repertoires in COVID-19. The method was immunoSEQ multiplex PCR; TCRdb's version includes in-frame clones alone and lacks a portion of them. The data hold tens of thousands of clones, with about 80% observed a single time. Sequencing was carried out using peripheral blood. These receptors all come from a woman in her seventies with acute or convalescent COVID-19.

This CDR3 is CASSLSQVHTGELFF. CDR3 DNA: TGTGCCAGCAGCTTGTCCCAGGTTCACACCGGGGAGCTGTTTTTT. This rearrangement joins TRBV5-6 to TRBJ2-2; D not resolved. The CDR3 has 15 amino acids. The V and J ends lost 1 base and 3 bases respectively, with 10 bases between them. The germline V gene has CDR1 SGHDT and CDR2 YYEEEE.

The chain is built from TRBV6-6 and TRBJ1-2; no clear D gene. V dropped 0 bases and J dropped 8 bases, with 7 bases sitting between them. The germline V gene has CDR1 MNHNY and CDR2 SVGAGI (reference sequence). The CDR3 runs to 12 residues. DNA for the CDR3: TGTGCCAGCAGTTACTCGAAAGCGGGCTACACCTTC. Translation gives CASSYSKAGYTF.

This chain connects TRBV12-3 or TRBV12-4 to TRBJ2-2, with D perhaps TRBD2 (5 bases). The V end was cut by 4 bases, the J end by 8 bases, with 11 bases between. The CDR3 sequence is 13 residues long. CDR3: CASSYGGRGELFF. CDR3 DNA: TGTGCCAGCAGTTATGGCGGGCGGGGGGAGCTGTTTTTT.

The chain has TRBV5-1 and TRBJ2-3; 8 positions match TRBD2. The CDR3 covers 19 residues. Trimming took 0 bases from V and 4 from J; bases not matched to a gene: 16. Germline V CDR1 and CDR2: SGHRS, YFSETQ. The chain's CDR3 is CASSLEVGRAQALPDTQYF. Written as DNA, the CDR3 is TGCGCCAGCAGCTTGGAGGTCGGGAGGGCCCAGGCCCTACCAGATACGCAGTATTTT.

In this sample, this clone turned up a few times. The V gene is TRBV19, the J gene TRBJ2-7, with D perhaps matching TRBD1 (6 bases). V was clipped by 6 bases and J by 6 bases, with 21 bases between them. Germline values: CDR1 LNHDA, CDR2 SQIVND (reference sequence). The CDR3 loop spans 15 amino acids. CDR3 amino acids: CASSITWGRLGEQYF. Here the CDR3 DNA reads TGTGCCAGTAGCATCACCTGGGGGCGCCTGGGCGAGCAGTACTTC.

Concerning this clone itself: Other DNA sequences in this sample translate to the same CDR3. V is TRBV6-6 and J is TRBJ2-7; 9 bases agree with TRBD1. Germline CDR1 MNHNY, CDR2 SVGAGI (reference sequence). The CDR3 loop spans 14 amino acids. The J segment lost 3 bases and the V segment lost 5 bases, leaving 5 bases of the junction unmatched. The CDR3 nucleotides are TGTGCCAGCAGTACCCGGGACAGGGTCTACGAGCAGTACTTC. It yields the protein CASSTRDRVYEQYF.

V and J are TRBV5-1 and TRBJ2-7; D possibly corresponds to TRBD1 (6 bases). Trimming took 4 bases from V and 2 from J, leaving 13 bases between them. The CDR3 runs 14 residues. Germline V CDR1 and CDR2: SGHRS, YFSETQ. The CDR3 nucleotides read TGCGCCAGCAGCCAACAGGGTCGACCCTACGAGCAGTACTTC. This translates into CASSQQGRPYEQYF.

In its sample, this clone was seen a few times. The gene calls are TRBV13 and TRBJ2-7; D is uncertain. With 6 bases removed from V and 0 bases from J, the gap between germline ends came to 18 bases. Germline V gives CDR1 PRHDT, CDR2 FYEKMQ (reference sequence). The CDR3 sequence is 16 residues long. This CDR3 is CASRSSMSPISYEQYF. CDR3 bases: TGTGCCAGCAGATCGTCTATGTCGCCTATCTCCTACGAGCAGTACTTC.

The rearrangement links TRBV6-5 to TRBJ1-5; D is perhaps TRBD1 (5 bases). The CDR3 runs to 13 residues. The germline CDR1 and CDR2 sequences are MNHEY and SVGAGI. V was clipped by 5 bases and J by 6 bases, with 11 bases between them. Here the CDR3 DNA reads TGTGCCAGCAGTCACAGGCGGGGTCAGCCCCAGCATTTT. Translation gives CASSHRRGQPQHF.

The chain couples TRBV19 to TRBJ1-1; the D gene is possibly TRBD1 (5 bases). The CDR3 consists of 15 residues. The germline CDR1 and CDR2 sequences are LNHDA and SQIVND (reference sequence). Trimming removed 3 bases at V and 0 bases at J, with 11 bases between. CDR3 region: CASSIRGNMNTEAFF. Here the CDR3 DNA reads TGTGCCAGTAGTATTCGGGGGAACATGAACACTGAAGCTTTCTTT.

The rearrangement links TRBV6-6 to TRBJ1-2; tentative D call: TRBD1 (5 bases). Germline CDR1 is MNHNY and CDR2 is SVGAGI (reference sequence). V was shortened by 7 bases and J by 4 bases, with 13 bases between the two germline ends. The CDR3 spans 13 residues. The CDR3 sequence: CASTPAGPYGYTF. CDR3 coding DNA: TGTGCCAGCACACCCGCAGGGCCCTATGGCTACACCTTC.

The genes are TRBV6-6 and TRBJ1-1; D is uncertain. Germline CDR1 is MNHNY and CDR2 is SVGAGI (reference sequence). V was pared by 6 bases and J by 4 bases, with 12 bases between. The CDR3 length is 13 residues. CDR3 sequence: CASRHLRGTEAFF. CDR3 sequence (DNA): TGTGCCAGCAGGCATCTTAGAGGCACTGAAGCTTTCTTT.

The V gene is TRBV27, the J gene TRBJ2-2; TRBD1 matches 10 bases. This CDR3 comprises 16 residues. The trim removed 4 bases at V and 4 bases at J, leaving 6 bases unmatched. Germline CDR1 is MNHEY and CDR2 is SMNVEV (reference sequence). CDR3 sequence (DNA): TGTGCCAGCAGTTCCCTCGGACAGGGGGGCACCGGGGAGCTGTTTTTT. As protein: CASSSLGQGGTGELFF.

This clone showed up just a few times. The genes are TRBV30 and TRBJ1-5; unclear D gene. CDR1 and CDR2 from the germline V gene are GTSNPN and SVGIG (reference sequence). V lost 2 bases and J lost 4, with 9 bases in between. The CDR3 totals 13 residues. As DNA, the CDR3 is TGTGCCTGGAGTCCCGCCAGAAATCAGCCCCAGCATTTT. It codes for CAWSPARNQPQHF. The full variable domain, completed using reference TRBV30 and TRBJ1-5, is SQTIHQWPATLVQPVGSPLSLECTVEGTSNPNLYWYRQAAGRGLQLLFYSVGIGQISSEVPQNLSASRPQDRQFILSSKKLLLSDSGFYLCAWSPARNQPQHFGDGTRLSIL.